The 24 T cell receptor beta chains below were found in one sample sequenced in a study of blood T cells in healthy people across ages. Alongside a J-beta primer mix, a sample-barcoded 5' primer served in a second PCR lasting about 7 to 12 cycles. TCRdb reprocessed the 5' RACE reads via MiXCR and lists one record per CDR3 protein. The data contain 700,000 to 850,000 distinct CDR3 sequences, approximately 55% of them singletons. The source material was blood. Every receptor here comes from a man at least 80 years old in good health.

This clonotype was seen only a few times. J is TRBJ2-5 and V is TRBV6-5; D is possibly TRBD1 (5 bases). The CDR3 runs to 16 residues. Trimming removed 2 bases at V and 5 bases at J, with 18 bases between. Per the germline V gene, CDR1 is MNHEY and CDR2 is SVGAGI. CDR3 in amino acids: CASSYGPGRVQETQYF. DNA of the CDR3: TGTGCCAGCAGTTACGGCCCGGGCAGGGTGCAGGAGACCCAGTACTTC.

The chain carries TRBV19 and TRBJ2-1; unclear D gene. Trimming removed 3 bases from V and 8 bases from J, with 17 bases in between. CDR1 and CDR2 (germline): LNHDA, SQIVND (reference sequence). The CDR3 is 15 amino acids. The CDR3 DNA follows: TGTGCCAGTAGTATTAGGCTCGTAGGCGTCGATGAGCAGTTCTTC. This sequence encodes CASSIRLVGVDEQFF.

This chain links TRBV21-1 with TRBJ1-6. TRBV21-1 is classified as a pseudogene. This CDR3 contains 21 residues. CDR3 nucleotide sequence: TGTGCCAGCAGCGAAGAACTAGAACGCCGGTTCCGGAGCTCCTATAATTCACCCCTCCACTTT. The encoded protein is CASSEELERRFRSSYNSPLHF.

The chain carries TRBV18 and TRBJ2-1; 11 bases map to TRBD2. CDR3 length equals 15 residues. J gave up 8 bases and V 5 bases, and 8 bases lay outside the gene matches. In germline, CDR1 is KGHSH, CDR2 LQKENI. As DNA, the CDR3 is TGTGCCAGCTCATCGGTAGCGGGAGGGATCGATGAGCAGTTCTTC. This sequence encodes CASSSVAGGIDEQFF.

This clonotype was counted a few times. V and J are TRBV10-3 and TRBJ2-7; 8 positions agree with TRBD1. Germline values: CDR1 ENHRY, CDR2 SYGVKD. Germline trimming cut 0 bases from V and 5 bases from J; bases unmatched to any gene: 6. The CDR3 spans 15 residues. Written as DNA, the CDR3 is TGTGCCATCAGTGAGTCGGACAGGGCAACCGACGAGCAGTACTTC. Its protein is CAISESDRATDEQYF.

CDR3 loop: CASSFPPGANVLTF. The DNA for the CDR3 is TGTGCCAGCAGCTTCCCGCCTGGGGCCAACGTCCTGACTTTC. V and J are TRBV6-6 and TRBJ2-6; no reliable D call. The CDR3 length is 14 residues. Trimming took off 6 bases at V and 2 bases at J, with 8 bases between the two ends. CDR1 is MNHNY and CDR2 is SVGAGI in the germline V gene (reference sequence).

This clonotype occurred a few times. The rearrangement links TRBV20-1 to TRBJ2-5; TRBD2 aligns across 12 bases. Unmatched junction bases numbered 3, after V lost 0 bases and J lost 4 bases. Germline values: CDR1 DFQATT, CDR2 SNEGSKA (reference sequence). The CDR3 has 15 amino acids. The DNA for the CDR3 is TGCAGTGCTAGAGATTGGGGACTAGCGGGAGAGACCCAGTACTTC. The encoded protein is CSARDWGLAGETQYF.

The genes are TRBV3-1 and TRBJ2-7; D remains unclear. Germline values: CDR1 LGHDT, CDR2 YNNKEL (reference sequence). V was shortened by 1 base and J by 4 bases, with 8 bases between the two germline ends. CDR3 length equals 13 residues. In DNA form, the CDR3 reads TGTGCCAGCAGCCAAGTTATAGGATACGAGCAGTACTTC. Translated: CASSQVIGYEQYF.

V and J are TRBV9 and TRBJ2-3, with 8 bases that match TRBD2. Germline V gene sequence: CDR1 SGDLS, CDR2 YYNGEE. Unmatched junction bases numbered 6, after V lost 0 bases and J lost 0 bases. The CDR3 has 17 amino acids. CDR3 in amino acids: CASSVDVAGWSTDTQYF. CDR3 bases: TGTGCCAGCAGCGTAGATGTAGCGGGATGGAGCACAGATACGCAGTATTTT.

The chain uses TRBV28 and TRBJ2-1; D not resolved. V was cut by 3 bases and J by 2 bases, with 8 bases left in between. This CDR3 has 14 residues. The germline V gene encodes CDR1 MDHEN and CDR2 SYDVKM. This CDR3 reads CASSFSWPYNEQFF. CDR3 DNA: TGTGCCAGCAGTTTCTCCTGGCCCTACAATGAGCAGTTCTTC.

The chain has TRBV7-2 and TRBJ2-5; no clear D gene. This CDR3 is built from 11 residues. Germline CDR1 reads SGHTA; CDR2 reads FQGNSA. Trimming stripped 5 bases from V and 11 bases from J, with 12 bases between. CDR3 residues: CASSDRYGQYF. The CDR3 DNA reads TGTGCCAGCAGCGATCGTTACGGGCAGTACTTC.

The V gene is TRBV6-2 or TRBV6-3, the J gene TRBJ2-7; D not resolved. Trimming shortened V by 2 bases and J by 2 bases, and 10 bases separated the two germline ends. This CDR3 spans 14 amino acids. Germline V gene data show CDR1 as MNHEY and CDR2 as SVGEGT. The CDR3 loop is CASSYGRRPYEQYF. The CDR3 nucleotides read TGTGCCAGCAGTTACGGTCGGAGACCCTACGAGCAGTACTTC.

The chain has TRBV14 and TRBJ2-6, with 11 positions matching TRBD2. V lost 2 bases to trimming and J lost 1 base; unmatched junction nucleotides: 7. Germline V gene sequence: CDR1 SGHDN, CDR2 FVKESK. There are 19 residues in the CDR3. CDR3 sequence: CASSQPTSGTRSGANVLTF. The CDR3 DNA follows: TGTGCCAGCAGCCAACCGACTAGCGGGACCCGTTCTGGGGCCAACGTCCTGACTTTC.

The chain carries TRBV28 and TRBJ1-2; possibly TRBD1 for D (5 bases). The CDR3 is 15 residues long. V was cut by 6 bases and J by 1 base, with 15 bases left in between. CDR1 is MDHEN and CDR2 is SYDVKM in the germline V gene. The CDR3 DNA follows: TGTGCCAGCAGAGGAGCAGGGAAAGATAACTATGGCTACACCTTC. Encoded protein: CASRGAGKDNYGYTF.

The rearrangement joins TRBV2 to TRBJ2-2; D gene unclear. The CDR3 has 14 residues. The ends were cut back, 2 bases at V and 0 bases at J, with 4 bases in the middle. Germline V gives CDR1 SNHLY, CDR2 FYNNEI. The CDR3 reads CASSEQSNTGELFF. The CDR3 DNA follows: TGTGCCAGCAGTGAACAGTCGAACACCGGGGAGCTGTTTTTT.

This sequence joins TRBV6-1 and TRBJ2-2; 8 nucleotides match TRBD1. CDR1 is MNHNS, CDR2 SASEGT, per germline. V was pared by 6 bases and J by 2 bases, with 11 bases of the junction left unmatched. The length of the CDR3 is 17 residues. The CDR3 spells CASSPSGGVLNTGELFF. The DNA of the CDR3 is TGTGCCAGCAGCCCATCAGGGGGCGTATTAAACACCGGGGAGCTGTTTTTT.

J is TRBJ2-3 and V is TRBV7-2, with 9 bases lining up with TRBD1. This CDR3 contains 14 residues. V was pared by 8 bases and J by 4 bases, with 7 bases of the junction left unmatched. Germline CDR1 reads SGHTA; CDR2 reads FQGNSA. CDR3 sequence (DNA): TGTGCCAGCGAGGACAGGGGAACGTCAGATACGCAGTATTTT. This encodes CASEDRGTSDTQYF. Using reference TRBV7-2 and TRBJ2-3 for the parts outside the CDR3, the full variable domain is GAGVSQSPSNKVTEKGKDVELRCDPISGHTALYWYRQSLGQGLEFLIYFQGNSAPDKSGLPSDRFSAERTGGSVSTLTIQRTQQEDSAVYLCASEDRGTSDTQYFGPGTRLTVL.

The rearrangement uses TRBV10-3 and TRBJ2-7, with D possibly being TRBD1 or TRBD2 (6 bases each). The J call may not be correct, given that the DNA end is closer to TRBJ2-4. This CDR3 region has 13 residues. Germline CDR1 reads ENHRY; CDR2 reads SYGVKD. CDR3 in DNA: TGTGCCATCAGAACAGGGAGGCAGGACATTCAGTACTTC. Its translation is CAIRTGRQDIQYF.

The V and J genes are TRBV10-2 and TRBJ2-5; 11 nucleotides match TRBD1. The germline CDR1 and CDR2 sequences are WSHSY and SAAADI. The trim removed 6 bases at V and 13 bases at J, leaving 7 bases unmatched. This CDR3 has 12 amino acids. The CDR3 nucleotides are TGCGCCAGCAGCGGGACAGGGGGTTGGGCGTACTTC. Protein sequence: CASSGTGGWAYF.

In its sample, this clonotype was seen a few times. This CDR3 reads CASSAPGSTEAFF. CDR3 bases: TGTGCCAGCAGCGCCCCCGGCAGCACTGAAGCTTTCTTT. The chain employs TRBV6-6 and TRBJ1-1; D is unresolved. Germline CDR1 MNHNY, CDR2 SVGAGI (reference sequence). V was trimmed by 6 bases and J by 4 bases, leaving 12 bases between them. The CDR3 spans 13 residues.

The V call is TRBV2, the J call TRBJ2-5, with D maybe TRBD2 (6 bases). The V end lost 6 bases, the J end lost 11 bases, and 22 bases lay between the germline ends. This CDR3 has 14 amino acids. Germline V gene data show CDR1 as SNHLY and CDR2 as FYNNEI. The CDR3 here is CASRSAGTYNEQYF. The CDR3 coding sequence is TGTGCCAGCAGATCAGCGGGTACCTACAATGAGCAGTACTTC. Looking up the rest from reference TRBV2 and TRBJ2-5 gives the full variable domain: EPEVTQTPSHQVTQMGQEVILRCVPISNHLYFYWYRQILGQKVEFLVSFYNNEISEKSEIFDDQFSVERPDGSNFTLKIRSTKLEDSAMYFCASRSAGTYNEQYFGPGTRLLVL.

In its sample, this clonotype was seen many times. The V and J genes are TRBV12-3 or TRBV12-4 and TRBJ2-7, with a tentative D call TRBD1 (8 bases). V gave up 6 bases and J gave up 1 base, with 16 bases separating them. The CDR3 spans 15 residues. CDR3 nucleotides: TGTGCCAGCAGGGCCGACAGGGGAGGGTCCTACGAGCAGTACTTC. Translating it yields CASRADRGGSYEQYF.

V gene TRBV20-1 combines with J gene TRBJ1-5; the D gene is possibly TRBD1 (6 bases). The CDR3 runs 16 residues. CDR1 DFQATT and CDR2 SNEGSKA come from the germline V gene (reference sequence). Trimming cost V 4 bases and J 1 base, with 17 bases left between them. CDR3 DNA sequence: TGCAGTGCTACTACAGGGATTAGCAGCAGCAATCAGCCCCAGCATTTT. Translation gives CSATTGISSSNQPQHF.

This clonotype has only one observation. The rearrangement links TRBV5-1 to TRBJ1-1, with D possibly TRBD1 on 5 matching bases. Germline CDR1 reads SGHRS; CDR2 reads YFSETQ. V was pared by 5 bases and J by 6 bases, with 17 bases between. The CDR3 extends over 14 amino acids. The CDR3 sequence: CASSLVGEGAEAFF. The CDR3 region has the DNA TGCGCCAGCAGTCTAGTAGGGGAAGGAGCTGAAGCTTTCTTT.